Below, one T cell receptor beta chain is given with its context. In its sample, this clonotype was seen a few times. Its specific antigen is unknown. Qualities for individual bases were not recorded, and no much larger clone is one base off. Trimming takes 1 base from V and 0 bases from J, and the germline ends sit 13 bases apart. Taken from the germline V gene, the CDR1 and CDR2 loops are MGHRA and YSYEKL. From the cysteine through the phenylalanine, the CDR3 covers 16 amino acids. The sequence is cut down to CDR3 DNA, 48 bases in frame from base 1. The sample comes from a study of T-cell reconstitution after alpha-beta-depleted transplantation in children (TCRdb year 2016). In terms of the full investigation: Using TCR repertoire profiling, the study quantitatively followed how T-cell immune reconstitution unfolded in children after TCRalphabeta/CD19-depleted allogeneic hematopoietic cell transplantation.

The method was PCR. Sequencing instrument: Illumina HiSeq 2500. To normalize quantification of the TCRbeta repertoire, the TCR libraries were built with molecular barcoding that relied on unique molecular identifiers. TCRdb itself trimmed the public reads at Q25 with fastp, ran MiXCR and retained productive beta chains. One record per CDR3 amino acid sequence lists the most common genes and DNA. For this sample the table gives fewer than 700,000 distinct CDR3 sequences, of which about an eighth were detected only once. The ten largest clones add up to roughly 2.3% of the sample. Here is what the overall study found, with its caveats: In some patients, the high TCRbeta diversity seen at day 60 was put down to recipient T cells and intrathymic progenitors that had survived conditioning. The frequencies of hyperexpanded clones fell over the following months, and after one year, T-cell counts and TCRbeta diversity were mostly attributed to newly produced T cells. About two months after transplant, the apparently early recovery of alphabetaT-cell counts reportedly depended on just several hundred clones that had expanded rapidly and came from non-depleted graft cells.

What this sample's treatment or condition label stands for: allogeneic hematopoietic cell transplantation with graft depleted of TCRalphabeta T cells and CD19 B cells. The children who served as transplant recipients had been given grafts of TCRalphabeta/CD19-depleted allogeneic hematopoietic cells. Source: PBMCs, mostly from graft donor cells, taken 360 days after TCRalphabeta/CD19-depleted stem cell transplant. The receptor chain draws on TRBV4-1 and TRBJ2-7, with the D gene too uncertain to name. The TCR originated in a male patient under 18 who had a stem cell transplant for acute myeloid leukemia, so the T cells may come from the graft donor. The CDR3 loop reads CASSQAGSLSSYEQYF. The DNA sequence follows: TGCGCCAGCAGCCAAGCGGGCAGTTTAAGCTCCTACGAGCAGTACTTC.